Sequencing of this T cell receptor beta chain was carried out in a study of blood T cells in healthy people across ages. Overall study context: Template-switching capture recovered about one barcoded beta molecule per two T cells.

Using a J-beta primer mix together with a sample-barcoded 5' primer, a second PCR was run for 7 to 11 cycles. TCRdb reprocessed the 5' RACE reads with MiXCR, giving one entry per CDR3 protein. The data contain some 760,000 distinct CDR3 sequences, around 25% of them singletons. Per the germline V gene, CDR1 is SQVTM and CDR2 is ANQGSEA. The CDR3 extends over 12 amino acids. The V end was cut by 3 bases, the J end by 8 bases, with 11 bases between. In addition, the sample was reused for a study of T cells of mothers and their children.

This sequence originates from a boy younger than 18 in good health. Sample: blood. The chain links TRBV29-1 to TRBJ2-1; D tentatively fits TRBD1 or TRBD2 (5 bases each). CDR3 amino acids: CSVDGGTHEQFF. CDR3 nucleotides: TGCAGCGTTGATGGGGGTACCCATGAGCAGTTCTTC.